These 9 T cell receptor beta chains were sequenced from one sample in a study of PD-1 blockade in classical Hodgkin lymphoma. Using immunoSEQ multiplex PCR, the repertoire was profiled, and TCRdb retains in-frame clones only, with some absent. Here the sample spans 46,000 or so clones, 78% being singletons. Described time point: cycle 4 day 1 (C4D1), after 6 weeks of nivolumab. After autologous stem cell transplantation all patients relapsed, and prior brentuximab vedotin exposure differed between cohorts. Sequenced here: peripheral blood mononuclear cells (PBMCs), sampled before the fourth cycle of nivolumab. Receptor source: a human donor with classical Hodgkin lymphoma.

This clone was picked up a small number of times. The rearrangement uses TRBV7-3 and TRBJ1-1; 8 bases line up with TRBD1. After removal of 5 bases from V and 6 bases from J, the junction contained 11 bases not matched to a gene. This CDR3 region has 15 residues. Per the germline V gene, CDR1 is SGHTA and CDR2 is FQGTGA. DNA for the CDR3: TGTGCCAGCAGCCCCCGACAGGGGACGATCGCTGAAGCTTTCTTT. Protein sequence: CASSPRQGTIAEAFF.

The chain uses TRBV14 and TRBJ2-2; 9 positions agree with TRBD1. The CDR3 is made up of 14 amino acids. The V segment lost 4 bases and the J segment 6 bases; nucleotides outside the gene matches: 3. CDR1 SGHDN and CDR2 FVKESK come from the germline V gene. This CDR3 is CASSPRTGAGELFF. The CDR3 region has the DNA TGTGCCAGCAGCCCCCGGACAGGGGCCGGGGAGCTGTTTTTT.

This clone was detected a few times. This chain connects TRBV29-1 to TRBJ1-5, with D hard to call. Germline CDR1 SQVTM, CDR2 ANQGSEA. The CDR3 spans 11 residues. This CDR3 reads CSAFFEGVQHF. The DNA of the CDR3 is TGCAGTGCCTTTTTTGAAGGCGTCCAGCATTTT.

This rearrangement joins TRBV14 to TRBJ2-3; 10 bases line up with TRBD2. J lost 5 bases, V lost 0 bases, and 2 bases had no gene match. There are 15 residues in the CDR3. Per germline, CDR1 SGHDN and CDR2 FVKESK. The CDR3 region is CASSQELAGRDTQYF. The CDR3 nucleotides are TGTGCCAGCAGCCAAGAACTAGCGGGGAGAGATACGCAGTATTTT.

The chain uses TRBV7-2 and TRBJ2-1; 11 bases match TRBD2. Germline CDR1 is SGHTA and CDR2 is FQGNSA. Unmatched junction bases numbered 1, after V lost 4 bases and J lost 2 bases. The CDR3 is 15 residues long. This CDR3 is CASSSLAGAYNEQFF. The CDR3 region has the DNA TGTGCCAGCAGCTCACTAGCGGGGGCCTACAATGAGCAGTTCTTC. The whole variable domain, remainder taken from reference TRBV7-2 and TRBJ2-1, is GAGVSQSPSNKVTEKGKDVELRCDPISGHTALYWYRQSLGQGLEFLIYFQGNSAPDKSGLPSDRFSAERTGGSVSTLTIQRTQQEDSAVYLCASSSLAGAYNEQFFGPGTRLTVL.

The chain joins TRBV6-1 to TRBJ1-2; the match to TRBD1 covers 7 bases. CDR3 length: 14 amino acids. The junction had 8 bases not matched to a gene; V was cut back by 8 bases and J by 2 bases. In germline, CDR1 is MNHNS, CDR2 SASEGT. CDR3 in amino acids: CASQGGGANYGYTF. DNA of the CDR3: TGTGCCAGCCAGGGGGGGGGAGCCAACTATGGCTACACCTTC.

This clone was detected only a few times. The chain couples TRBV25-1 to TRBJ1-1; D is undetermined. The CDR3 loop spans 12 amino acids. Trimming removed 6 bases from V and 2 bases from J, with 7 bases in between. CDR1 is MGHDK, CDR2 SYGVNS, per germline. The DNA of the CDR3 is TGTGCCAGCAGCCGGCAAAACACTGAAGCTTTCTTT. Protein: CASSRQNTEAFF.

This clone is medium-sized in the sample. The gene calls are TRBV7-7 and TRBJ2-7, with 9 nucleotides matching TRBD1. Losses at the gene ends were 4 bases for V and 1 base for J; bases not matched to a gene: 14. Per the germline V gene, CDR1 is SSHAT and CDR2 is FNYEAQ (reference sequence). This CDR3 contains 18 residues. The chain's CDR3 is CASSSTDPGQGRSYEQYF. The DNA of the CDR3 is TGTGCCAGCAGCTCCACAGATCCAGGACAGGGGAGGTCCTACGAGCAGTACTTC. The variable domain in full, completed from reference TRBV7-7 and TRBJ2-7, reads GAGVSQSPRYKVTKRGQDVTLRCDPISSHATLYWYQQALGQGPEFLTYFNYEAQPDKSGLPSDRFSAERPEGSISTLTIQRTEQRDSAMYRCASSSTDPGQGRSYEQYFGPGTRLTVT.

The chain couples TRBV7-2 to TRBJ1-3; D ambiguous. The ends were cut back, 1 base at V and 0 bases at J, with 16 bases in the middle. Germline V lookup: CDR1 SGHTA, CDR2 FQGNSA. The CDR3 totals 18 residues. CDR3 in amino acids: CASSLDVGIGSSGNTIYF. The CDR3 bases are TGTGCCAGCAGCTTAGACGTTGGGATCGGGAGCTCTGGAAACACCATATATTTT.